The clone carrying this TCR beta chain has more than one count but fewer than ten. The data stem from a study of regulatory T cells in long-lasting Graves disease. Noted time point: newly diagnosed GD, antithyroid drugs for less than 3 months. PBMC RNA served as the TCR library source. V lost 5 bases and J 4 bases, leaving 18 bases between the germline ends. CDR1 is SGHVS, CDR2 FQNEAQ, per germline. The CDR3 is 16 residues long. To make TCR beta libraries, researchers used iRepertoire HTBI primers and Arm-PCR of CDR3 regions. TCRdb re-derived calls from the multiplex PCR reads in MiXCR, one entry per CDR3 protein. The table has a few hundred thousand distinct CDR3 sequences, 12% seen once; the top ten hold under 20%. This sample also belongs to another study, concerning T cells in Graves' hyperthyroidism and ophthalmopathy. That paper notes: Blood shared most expanded thyroid clonotypes above 0.001.

This sequence originates from a woman between 18 and 29 years old with Graves disease. The sequencing here drew on peripheral blood mononuclear cells (PBMCs), taken at new diagnosis, from a patient treated with antithyroid drugs. The gene calls are TRBV7-8 and TRBJ1-5, with D perhaps TRBD1 (6 bases). CDR3 residues: CASSPGVRAMNQPQHF. As DNA, the CDR3 is TGTGCCAGCAGCCCAGGGGTCAGGGCTATGAATCAGCCCCAGCATTTT.